One sample yielded the 6 T cell receptor beta chains listed below, sequenced in a study of lymphopenia after photon versus proton radiotherapy. TCRdb's copy holds only in-frame clones and misses some; the assay was immunoSEQ multiplex PCR. The data contain more than 50,000 clones, around four fifths of them singletons. This specimen consisted of peripheral blood, obtained from a patient treated with photon-based radiotherapy. Every receptor here comes from a man in his fifties with gastric cancer.

This chain connects TRBV7-9 to TRBJ2-1, with D uncertain. CDR1 SEHNR and CDR2 FQNEAQ come from the germline V gene (reference sequence). V lost 2 bases and J 8 bases, leaving 7 bases between the germline ends. This CDR3 is 12 amino acids long. CDR3 protein: CASSLSSDEQFF. The CDR3 DNA follows: TGTGCCAGCAGCTTAAGCAGCGATGAGCAGTTCTTC.

The chain uses TRBV7-2 and TRBJ2-5; D not resolved. The CDR3 consists of 11 residues. CDR1 and CDR2 from the germline V gene are SGHTA and FQGNSA. Trimming left V 7 bases short and J 5 bases short, with 8 bases between. DNA of the CDR3: TGTGCCAGCACCACGAGGGAGACCCAGTACTTC. Amino acid sequence: CASTTRETQYF.

The CDR3 is CASSPRQGSSGNTIYF. In nucleotides, the CDR3 is TGCGCCAGCAGCCCACGACAGGGGAGCTCTGGAAACACCATATATTTT. The rearrangement links TRBV5-1 to TRBJ1-3; 8 bases agree with TRBD1. The germline V gene has CDR1 SGHRS and CDR2 YFSETQ. This CDR3 spans 16 amino acids. With V trimmed by 4 bases and J by 0 bases, 6 bases remained unmatched. The full variable domain, rest sourced from reference TRBV5-1 and TRBJ1-3, is KAGVTQTPRYLIKTRGQQVTLSCSPISGHRSVSWYQQTPGQGLQFLFEYFSETQRNKGNFPGRFSGRQFSNSRSEMNVSTLELGDSALYLCASSPRQGSSGNTIYFGEGSWLTVV.

The rearrangement uses TRBV9 and TRBJ1-1, with D possibly being TRBD1 (6 bases). Trimming stripped 0 bases from V and 3 bases from J, with 6 bases between. The CDR3 contains 13 residues. CDR1 is SGDLS and CDR2 is YYNGEE in the germline V gene. DNA of the CDR3: TGTGCCAGCAGCGTAGAGGGGGACACTGAAGCTTTCTTT. Its translation: CASSVEGDTEAFF.

This sequence joins TRBV19 and TRBJ1-5; no reliable D call. The CDR3 runs to 13 residues. Germline assignment: CDR1 LNHDA and CDR2 SQIVND (reference sequence). CDR3 coding DNA: TGTGCTGGTTCTGACACCCACAATCAGCCCCAGCATTTT. Its protein is CAGSDTHNQPQHF.

The CDR3 sequence: CASSLGRGTGGYEQYF. The DNA of the CDR3 is TGCGCCAGCAGCTTGGGGAGAGGGACAGGGGGATACGAGCAGTACTTC. The rearrangement joins TRBV5-1 to TRBJ2-7; 11 bases match TRBD1. Germline loops: CDR1 SGHRS, CDR2 YFSETQ. This CDR3 has 16 amino acids. The V gene end was trimmed by 0 bases and the J gene end by 4 bases; junction bases not matched to a gene: 6.